This TCR beta chain stems from a study of T-cell reconstitution after alpha-beta-depleted transplantation in children. Trimming shortened V by 5 bases and J by 7 bases, and 15 bases separated the two germline ends. The CDR3 runs to 14 residues. Germline V gene sequence: CDR1 SGHVS, CDR2 FQNEAQ. During its preparation, the TCRbeta library received unique molecular identifiers. TCRdb reanalysed the PCR reads using MiXCR and keeps one entry per CDR3 protein. The sample consists of more than 450,000 distinct CDR3 sequences, approximately 20% of them appearing once. The table lists this clonotype with a count of one.

The chain couples TRBV7-8 to TRBJ2-1, with D maybe TRBD2 (6 bases). Sample: PBMCs from the stem cell graft donor, taken from the stem cell graft. This receptor was identified in a human donor who donated a stem cell graft to a child with acute lymphoblastic leukemia. The CDR3 here is CASSDLEGWNEQFF. CDR3 sequence (DNA): TGTGCCAGCAGCGACTTGGAGGGGTGGAATGAGCAGTTCTTC.